A single sample gave rise to the 29 T cell receptor beta chains below, sequenced in a study of cytotoxic CD8 clonotypes in ibrutinib-treated CLL. The repertoire was sequenced with immunoSEQ multiplex PCR; TCRdb's copy has only in-frame clones and lacks some. The table records about 120,000 clones, approximately 58% of them present only once. The source was PBMCs, collected after 24 months of ibrutinib treatment. Receptors were obtained from a human donor with chronic lymphocytic leukemia.

To note about this clone: The junction and the germline gene differ at one end; a read error may be behind it. The chain is built from TRBV9 and TRBJ2-7; D remains ambiguous. This CDR3 contains 13 residues. Per germline, CDR1 SGDLS and CDR2 YYNGEE. CDR3 loop: CASNVGVTYEQYF. The CDR3, as DNA: TGTGCCAGCAACGTAGGAGTCACCTACGAGCAGTACTTC.

In regard to this clone: One end of the junction is discordant with germline, which a read error may explain. The J gene is TRBJ1-1, the V gene TRBV9; D not certain. The germline gives CDR1 SGDLS, CDR2 YYNGEE. The CDR3 has 12 residues. The CDR3 coding sequence is TGTGCCAGCAGCGTCGTCCCGGACCGGGTTTTTTTC. This gives the protein CASSVVPDRVFF. The variable domain in full, completed from reference TRBV9 and TRBJ1-1, reads DSGVTQTPKHLITATGQRVTLRCSPRSGDLSVYWYQQSLDQGLQFLIQYYNGEERAKGNILERFSAQQFPDLHSELNLSSLELGDSALYFCASSVVPDRVFFGQGTRLTVV.

In nucleotides, the CDR3 is TGTGCCTGCGGGACATCTGGAAACACCATATATTTT. This codes for CACGTSGNTIYF. V and J are TRBV30 and TRBJ1-3; perhaps TRBD1 as D (6 bases). Germline lookup yields CDR1 GTSNPN and CDR2 SVGIG (reference sequence). V lost 6 bases to trimming and J lost 1 base, with 7 bases between them. The CDR3 totals 12 residues.

The CDR3 reads CASSFGGDNEAFF. The CDR3 DNA is TGTGCCAGCAGCTTCGGAGGGGACAATGAAGCTTTCTTT. The genes are TRBV7-2 and TRBJ1-1, with a weak D call TRBD1 (6 bases). Germline-derived CDR1 and CDR2 are SGHTA and FQGNSA. CDR3 size: 13 residues. Trimming shortened V by 3 bases and J by 7 bases, and 12 bases separated the two germline ends.

This clone has only a few counts. The chain links TRBV5-1 to TRBJ2-7, with 7 bases lining up with TRBD1. Losses at the gene ends were 3 bases for V and 6 bases for J; bases not matched to a gene: 6. CDR3 length: 13 residues. The germline V gene encodes CDR1 SGHRS and CDR2 YFSETQ. CDR3: CASSSPTGAEQYF. The CDR3 DNA sequence: TGCGCCAGCAGCTCCCCTACAGGGGCCGAGCAGTACTTC.

CDR3 sequence (DNA): TGTGCCAGCAGCTTAGTAGAGTCCGTCGCAGGCACCTCCTACGAGCAGTACTTC. It encodes CASSLVESVAGTSYEQYF. This chain uses TRBV7-2 with TRBJ2-7; D call uncertain. The CDR3 runs to 18 residues. The V and J ends lost 1 base and 0 bases respectively, with 19 bases between them. Germline loops: CDR1 SGHTA, CDR2 FQGNSA.

The sample holds many counts of this clone. The chain links TRBV6-1 to TRBJ1-5; the D is unclear. V gave up 8 bases and J gave up 0 bases, with 5 bases separating them. CDR3 length: 12 amino acids. Germline lookup yields CDR1 MNHNS and CDR2 SASEGT. In DNA, the CDR3 is TGTGCCAGCCGACTTAGCAATCAGCCCCAGCATTTT. Residues: CASRLSNQPQHF.

The chain combines TRBV18 with TRBJ2-3; D is uncertain. V was trimmed by 4 bases and J by 3 bases, leaving 17 bases between them. The CDR3 is made up of 16 amino acids. Germline CDR1 and CDR2: KGHSH and LQKENI. CDR3 sequence reads: CASSRVSQPGTDTQYF. Here the CDR3 DNA reads TGTGCCAGCTCACGGGTTAGCCAGCCGGGTACAGATACGCAGTATTTT.

This clone was picked up one time. This chain links TRBV29-1 with TRBJ1-1, with a tentative D call TRBD1 (6 bases). Germline-derived CDR1 and CDR2 are SQVTM and ANQGSEA. The CDR3 consists of 11 residues. Trimming left V 6 bases short and J 8 bases short, with 13 bases between. CDR3 coding DNA: TGCAGCGTCCGAGGGGGGGGCGAAGCTTTCTTT. It encodes CSVRGGGEAFF.

This clone was detected a few times. V and J are TRBV6-1 and TRBJ2-7; no clear D gene. CDR1 and CDR2 (germline): MNHNS, SASEGT. This CDR3 region has 13 residues. V was cut by 3 bases and J by 9 bases, with 15 bases left in between. This CDR3 is CASSDLLALGQYF. The CDR3 DNA sequence: TGTGCCAGCAGTGACCTTTTGGCGTTGGGGCAGTACTTC.

This clone occurred once. The V and J genes are TRBV29-1 and TRBJ2-7; D may be TRBD1 (6 bases). Deletions cut 4 bases from V and 0 bases from J, with 19 bases between. Looked up from germline, CDR1 is SQVTM and CDR2 is ANQGSEA. The length of the CDR3 is 16 residues. The CDR3 DNA follows: TGCAGCGTTGCGGGTCTAGGACAGTCGAGCTCCTACGAGCAGTACTTC. Translated, it gives CSVAGLGQSSSYEQYF.

The CDR3 sequence is CASSLGRAGNTGELFF. Here the CDR3 DNA reads TGTGCCAGCAGCTTAGGTCGGGCAGGGAACACCGGGGAGCTGTTTTTT. The genes are TRBV11-3 and TRBJ2-2; D gene ambiguous. Germline V gene sequence: CDR1 SGHNT, CDR2 YENEEA. This CDR3 has 16 amino acids. V lost 1 base, J lost 1 base, and 10 bases lay in between. The whole variable domain, remainder taken from reference TRBV11-3 and TRBJ2-2, is EAGVVQSPRYKIIEKKQPVAFWCNPISGHNTLYWYLQNLGQGPELLIRYENEEAVDDSQLPKDRFSAERLKGVDSTLKIQPAELGDSAVYLCASSLGRAGNTGELFFGEGSRLTVL.

V and J are TRBV30 and TRBJ2-7; D could derive from TRBD1 or TRBD2 (5 bases each). Germline V lookup: CDR1 GTSNPN, CDR2 SVGIG (reference sequence). The CDR3 is made up of 13 amino acids. Trimming removed 1 base at V and 1 base at J, with 8 bases between. This CDR3 reads CAWSGGVSYEQYF. DNA for the CDR3: TGTGCCTGGAGTGGAGGGGTTTCCTACGAGCAGTACTTC.

The chain recombines TRBV7-2 with TRBJ2-6; D is unresolved. Per germline, CDR1 SGHTA and CDR2 FQGNSA. The length of the CDR3 is 15 residues. Trimming pared 1 base from V and 1 base from J, leaving 5 bases between. The CDR3 loop is CASSLVASGANVLTF. The CDR3 nucleotides are TGTGCCAGCAGCTTAGTGGCGTCTGGGGCCAACGTCCTGACTTTC.

V is TRBV4-2 and J is TRBJ2-7, with 8 bases aligning to TRBD1. Germline CDR1 is LGHNA and CDR2 is YNFKEQ. The length of the CDR3 is 16 residues. With 0 bases clipped from V and 3 bases from J, the junction kept 7 bases outside the gene matches. The CDR3 sequence is CASSQEGTGQGYEQYF. The CDR3 region has the DNA TGTGCCAGCAGCCAAGAAGGAACCGGACAGGGCTACGAGCAGTACTTC.

The table lists this clone with a few counts. The chain recombines TRBV5-1 with TRBJ2-1; TRBD1 is a possible D gene (5 bases). The CDR3 has 13 residues. The germline V gene encodes CDR1 SGHRS and CDR2 YFSETQ. Between the trimmed V and J ends, which lost 5 bases and 3 bases, there was a span of 9 bases. The CDR3 sequence: CASRWGGYNEQFF. The CDR3 region has the DNA TGCGCCAGCAGGTGGGGCGGCTACAATGAGCAGTTCTTC.

The genes are TRBV6-5 and TRBJ2-7; TRBD1 agrees at 8 bases. CDR3 length: 14 residues. J lost 3 bases, V lost 5 bases, and 6 bases had no gene match. The V gene's germline CDR1 is MNHEY and CDR2 SVGAGI. The CDR3 here is CASSERQGNYEQYF. DNA of the CDR3: TGTGCCAGCAGTGAAAGACAGGGGAACTACGAGCAGTACTTC.

The chain carries TRBV6-5 and TRBJ2-7; unclear D gene. The CDR3 sequence is 14 residues long. V lost 0 bases and J 1 base, leaving 7 bases between the germline ends. Germline V gene sequence: CDR1 MNHEY, CDR2 SVGAGI. The CDR3 DNA reads TGTGCCAGCAGTTACTCTGGCGGTTCCTACGAGCAGTACTTC. Amino acid sequence: CASSYSGGSYEQYF.

This rearrangement joins TRBV5-1 to TRBJ2-1; 12 nucleotides agree with TRBD2. The J segment lost 7 bases and the V segment lost 4 bases, leaving 9 bases of the junction unmatched. In germline, CDR1 is SGHRS, CDR2 YFSETQ. The CDR3 spans 16 residues. CDR3 sequence: CASSPMTSGGWNEQFF. The CDR3 DNA reads TGCGCCAGCAGCCCTATGACTAGCGGGGGTTGGAATGAGCAGTTCTTC.

This clone showed up just once. The gene calls are TRBV2 and TRBJ2-3, with 8 bases aligning to TRBD1. V gave up 4 bases and J gave up 2 bases; unmatched junction bases: 8. Germline lookup yields CDR1 SNHLY and CDR2 FYNNEI. The CDR3 contains 16 residues. CDR3 coding DNA: TGTGCCAGCAGTGTTCAGGGGGCCCTGACCACAGATACGCAGTATTTT. Translation: CASSVQGALTTDTQYF.

V usage is TRBV5-4 and J usage is TRBJ2-1; no reliable D call. From germline, CDR1 is SGHNT and CDR2 YYREEE (reference sequence). The CDR3 runs to 14 residues. The V end lost 0 bases, the J end lost 5 bases, and 9 bases lay between the germline ends. This chain's CDR3 is CASSLGDRHNEQFF. The DNA of the CDR3 is TGTGCCAGCAGCTTGGGAGACCGCCACAATGAGCAGTTCTTC.

The chain carries TRBV7-2 and TRBJ2-5; 7 bases line up with TRBD1. Germline values: CDR1 SGHTA, CDR2 FQGNSA. Losses at the gene ends were 6 bases for V and 2 bases for J; bases not matched to a gene: 3. The CDR3 is 13 amino acids. CDR3 in amino acids: CASRQGQQETQYF. Here the CDR3 DNA reads TGTGCCAGCAGGCAGGGACAGCAAGAGACCCAGTACTTC.

V gene TRBV25-1 combines with J gene TRBJ1-6; D gene ambiguous. Trimming took 3 bases from V and 10 from J, leaving 13 bases between them. Germline CDR1 and CDR2: MGHDK and SYGVNS. This CDR3 spans 14 amino acids. The CDR3 is CASSDPGLSSPLHF. CDR3 sequence (DNA): TGTGCCAGCAGTGATCCGGGTCTATCCTCACCCCTCCACTTT.

CDR3 sequence reads: CSARADNEQFF. The CDR3 DNA reads as TGCAGTGCTAGAGCAGACAATGAGCAGTTCTTC. This sequence joins TRBV20-1 and TRBJ2-1, with D unclear. The V gene lost 1 base and the J gene lost 5 bases, with 3 bases spanning the gap. This CDR3 region has 11 residues. CDR1 DFQATT and CDR2 SNEGSKA come from the germline V gene (reference sequence).

This chain joins TRBV9 and TRBJ2-1, with 13 bases fitting TRBD2. The germline gives CDR1 SGDLS, CDR2 YYNGEE. The CDR3 covers 17 residues. V shed 4 bases and J 8 bases; nucleotides not matched to a gene: 12. The CDR3 DNA is TGTGCCAGCAGCCCCCAACTCACTAGCGGGGGGGCCTATGAGCAGTTCTTC. It codes for CASSPQLTSGGAYEQFF.

The J gene is TRBJ2-5, the V gene TRBV5-6; the match to TRBD2 covers 15 bases. Germline V gene lookup returns CDR1 SGHDT and CDR2 YYEEEE. The CDR3 runs 16 residues. V dropped 3 bases and J dropped 5; count of bases not matched to a gene: 5. The CDR3 loop is CASSWTSGGAYETQYF. The CDR3 nucleotides read TGTGCCAGCAGCTGGACTAGCGGGGGGGCTTATGAGACCCAGTACTTC.

The V gene is TRBV10-3, the J gene TRBJ1-2, with 9 bases that match TRBD1. The germline V gene encodes CDR1 ENHRY and CDR2 SYGVKD. CDR3 length: 16 amino acids. The trim removed 3 bases at V and 4 bases at J, leaving 9 bases unmatched. The CDR3 loop is CAISDSPGQGSYGYTF. The CDR3 nucleotides are TGTGCCATCAGTGACTCGCCGGGACAGGGCTCCTATGGCTACACCTTC.

This clone was seen only once. The rearrangement links TRBV7-8 to TRBJ1-6; D not certain. CDR3 size: 16 residues. Trimming left V 4 bases short and J 5 bases short, with 15 bases between. Germline V gene sequence: CDR1 SGHVS, CDR2 FQNEAQ. The CDR3: CASSSITGSNNSPLHF. CDR3 in DNA: TGTGCCAGCAGCTCCATTACCGGGAGTAATAATTCACCCCTCCACTTT.

This sequence joins TRBV6-1 and TRBJ2-7; maybe TRBD2 (5 bases). Trimming shortened V by 2 bases and J by 2 bases, and 13 bases separated the two germline ends. The V gene's germline CDR1 is MNHNS and CDR2 SASEGT. The CDR3 spans 15 residues. The CDR3 region has the DNA TGTGCCAGCAGTGAAAAATGGACTGGAGCCTACGAGCAGTACTTC. Translated: CASSEKWTGAYEQYF.